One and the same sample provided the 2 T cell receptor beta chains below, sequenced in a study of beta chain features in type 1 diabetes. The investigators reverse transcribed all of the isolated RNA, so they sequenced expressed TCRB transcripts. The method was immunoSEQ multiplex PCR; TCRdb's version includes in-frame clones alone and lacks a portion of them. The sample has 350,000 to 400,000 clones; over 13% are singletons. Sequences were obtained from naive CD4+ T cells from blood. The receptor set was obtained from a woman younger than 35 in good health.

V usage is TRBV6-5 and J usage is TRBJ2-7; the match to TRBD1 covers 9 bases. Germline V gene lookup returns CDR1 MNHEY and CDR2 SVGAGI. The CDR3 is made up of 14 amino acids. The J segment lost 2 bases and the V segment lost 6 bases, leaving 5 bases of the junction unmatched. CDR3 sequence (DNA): TGTGCCAGCAGGAGCCGGACAGGGGCCTACGAGCAGTACTTC. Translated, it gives CASRSRTGAYEQYF.

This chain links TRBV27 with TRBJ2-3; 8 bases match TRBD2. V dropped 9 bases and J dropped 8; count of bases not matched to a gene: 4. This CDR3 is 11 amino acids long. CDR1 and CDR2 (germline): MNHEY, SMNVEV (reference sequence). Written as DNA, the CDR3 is TGTGCCAGTACCGGGGGGGGTACGCAGTATTTT. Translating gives CASTGGGTQYF.